This is a list of T cell receptor beta chains from one sample in a study of blood T cell repertoires in COVID-19. Produced via immunoSEQ multiplex PCR; TCRdb's table is partial and in-frame only. The sample includes tens of thousands of clones, just under 85% seen only once; the top ten take roughly 5.5%. Sequencing was done on a sample of peripheral blood. The receptors here all came from a man between 65 and 85 years old with acute or convalescent COVID-19. The CDR3 runs from the conserved cysteine through the conserved F or W. Each record gives: D gene, J gene, V gene, clone size, CDR3 protein, CDR3 DNA. A D gene is named only where the DNA matches it firmly. Some rows mark clone size as missing; the rest say once, few, many or name a class of expanded clone.

.	TRBJ2-4	TRBV28	.	CASSLKWGLRDKNIQYF	TGTGCCAGCAGTTTAAAGTGGGGGCTTCGGGACAAAAACATTCAGTACTTC
TRBD1	TRBJ1-6	TRBV14	.	CASSQGPRQGWNSPLHF	TGTGCCAGCAGCCAAGGACCCCGACAGGGGTGGAATTCACCCCTCCACTTT
TRBD1	TRBJ2-7	TRBV3-1/TRBV3-2	.	CASSKRQGGYEQYF	TGTGCCAGCAGCAAAAGACAGGGGGGGTACGAGCAGTACTTC
TRBD2	TRBJ2-3	TRBV9	.	CASSVTRGGQTDTQYF	TGTGCCAGCAGCGTAACCCGCGGGGGGCAGACAGATACGCAGTATTTT
.	TRBJ2-1	TRBV7-2	few	CASSFRGLISDEQFF	TGTGCCAGCAGCTTTCGGGGGTTAATCAGCGATGAGCAGTTCTTC
.	TRBJ1-2	TRBV28	.	CASSLGQQTGGYTF	TGTGCCAGCAGTTTAGGGCAGCAGACAGGTGGCTACACCTTC
.	TRBJ2-1	TRBV11-3	.	CASSPSGQSYNEQFF	TGTGCCAGCAGCCCATCTGGACAGTCCTACAATGAGCAGTTCTTC
.	TRBJ2-7	TRBV2	.	CASSEGGTRAPYEQYF	TGTGCCAGCAGTGAAGGGGGTACTAGAGCTCCTTACGAGCAGTACTTC
.	TRBJ1-4	TRBV27	.	CASRRGYGNEKLFF	TGTGCCAGCCGCCGGGGGTACGGCAATGAAAAACTGTTTTTT
TRBD1	TRBJ2-1	TRBV29-1	.	CSVRAGTGYVEQFF	TGCAGCGTGCGGGCCGGGACAGGGTATGTTGAGCAGTTCTTC
.	TRBJ2-1	TRBV3-1/TRBV3-2	.	CASSRLGSSYNEQFF	TGTGCCAGCAGCCGGCTTGGGAGCTCCTACAATGAGCAGTTCTTC
.	TRBJ2-1	TRBV7-6	.	CASSQVLSSYNEQFF	TGTGCCAGCAGCCAGGTACTTAGCTCCTACAATGAGCAGTTCTTC
TRBD2	TRBJ2-3	TRBV19	.	CASSIVLSGGGDTQYF	TGTGCCAGTAGTATAGTCCTTAGCGGGGGGGGAGATACGCAGTATTTT
TRBD1	TRBJ1-2	TRBV6-2/TRBV6-3	.	CASSPHIDRDGDYGYTF	TGTGCCAGCAGTCCCCATATCGACAGGGATGGGGACTATGGCTACACCTTC
TRBD2	TRBJ2-3	TRBV5-1	.	CASSLSGGRTDTQYF	TGCGCCAGCAGCCTTAGCGGGGGGCGCACAGATACGCAGTATTTT
TRBD1	TRBJ1-6	TRBV19	.	CASTPGQHSYNSPLHF	TGTGCCAGTACCCCGGGACAGCACTCCTATAATTCACCCCTCCACTTT
TRBD1	TRBJ2-1	TRBV2	.	CASSEGTGFEQFF	TGTGCCAGCAGTGAAGGGACAGGCTTTGAGCAGTTCTTC
.	TRBJ1-2	TRBV5-1	.	CASSLEHIYGYTF	TGCGCCAGCAGCTTGGAACATATCTATGGCTACACCTTC
TRBD1	TRBJ2-3	TRBV2	once	CASIRQGGDTQYF	TGTGCCAGCATTCGACAGGGTGGAGATACGCAGTATTTT
.	TRBJ2-2	TRBV5-1	.	CASSLAGSGDTGELFF	TGCGCCAGCAGCTTGGCCGGATCGGGGGACACCGGGGAGCTGTTTTTT
TRBD2	TRBJ2-1	TRBV9	.	CASSRTSGPAEQFF	TGTGCCAGTTCCAGGACTAGCGGCCCGGCGGAGCAGTTCTTC
TRBD2	TRBJ2-3	TRBV5-6	.	CASSLEFAGGQGTQYF	TGTGCCAGCAGCTTGGAGTTTGCGGGGGGCCAGGGGACGCAGTATTTT
.	TRBJ2-1	TRBV4-1	.	CASSQAVQGRYNEQFF	TGCGCCAGCAGCCAGGCCGTACAGGGTCGGTACAATGAGCAGTTCTTC
.	TRBJ2-3	TRBV5-1	.	CASSLERVSTDTQYF	TGCGCCAGCAGCTTGGAGAGGGTTAGCACAGATACGCAGTATTTT
TRBD1	TRBJ1-2	TRBV19	few	CASSSQGAGYGYTF	TGTGCCAGTAGTTCACAGGGGGCCGGCTATGGCTACACCTTC
TRBD1	TRBJ2-6	TRBV19	.	CASTRGTGGSSGANVLTF	TGTGCCAGTACCCGGGGGACAGGGGGCTCCTCTGGGGCCAACGTCCTGACTTTC
.	TRBJ2-5	TRBV30	.	CAWSVTGSETQYF	TGTGCCTGGAGTGTAACGGGTTCAGAGACCCAGTACTTC
.	TRBJ2-1	TRBV5-5	.	CASSSDLSSYNEQFF	TGTGCCAGCAGCTCTGATTTGAGCTCCTACAATGAGCAGTTCTTC
TRBD1	TRBJ1-1	TRBV28	.	CASSSMTGVWTEAFF	TGTGCCAGCAGTTCTATGACAGGGGTATGGACTGAAGCTTTCTTT
TRBD1	TRBJ1-1	TRBV2	.	CASSYPTGGESEAFF	TGTGCCAGCAGTTATCCGACAGGGGGCGAATCTGAAGCTTTCTTT
.	TRBJ1-6	TRBV5-1	.	CASRSADLPLHF	TGCGCCAGCAGGTCAGCGGATCTACCCCTCCACTTT
TRBD1	TRBJ1-2	TRBV6-5	.	CASSPGRGEDGYTF	TGTGCCAGCAGCCCGGGCAGGGGGGAGGATGGCTACACCTTC
.	TRBJ2-4	TRBV21-1	.	CASTQRDQYF	TGTGCCAGTACCCAGAGGGATCAGTACTTC
.	TRBJ2-7	TRBV11-2	few	CASSLKLLYPEQYF	TGTGCCAGCAGCTTAAAACTACTGTATCCTGAGCAGTACTTC
TRBD1	TRBJ1-5	TRBV28	.	CASSRFRDRAFNQPQHF	TGTGCCAGCAGTCGGTTCCGGGACAGGGCTTTCAATCAGCCCCAGCATTTT